This TCR beta chain was sequenced during a study of T cells expressing NK-cell markers. TCRdb re-called the 5' RACE reads and gives one entry per CDR3 protein, without DNA. Its clone listing holds 550,000 to 600,000 distinct CDR3 sequences. CDR3 size: 11 residues. The V gene's germline CDR1 is SQVTM and CDR2 ANQGSEA. The V call is TRBV29-1, the J call TRBJ1-1. The clonotype comes from a man aged 18 to 30 in good health. The sequenced sample was blood T cells: a sorted CD56 or NKG2C T cell subset, CD4+ or CD8+ T cells, or bulk PBMC T cells (not recorded which). The CDR3 here is CSGEPYTEAFF.